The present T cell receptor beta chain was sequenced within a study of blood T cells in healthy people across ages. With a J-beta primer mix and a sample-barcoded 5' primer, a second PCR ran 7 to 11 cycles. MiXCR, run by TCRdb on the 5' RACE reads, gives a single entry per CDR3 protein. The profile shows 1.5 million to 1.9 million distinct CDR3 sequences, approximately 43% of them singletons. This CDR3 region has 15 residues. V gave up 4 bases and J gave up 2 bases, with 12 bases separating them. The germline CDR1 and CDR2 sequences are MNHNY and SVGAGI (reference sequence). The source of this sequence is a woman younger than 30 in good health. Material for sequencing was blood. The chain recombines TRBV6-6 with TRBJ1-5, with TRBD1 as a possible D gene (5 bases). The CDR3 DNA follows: TGTGCCAGCAGTTCGGGACGGCAGCGCAATCAGCCCCAGCATTTT. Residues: CASSSGRQRNQPQHF.